This T cell receptor beta chain was profiled in a study of cytomegalovirus exposure and HLA in healthy donors. This clone has just a few counts. Its specificity is not known. Findings and caveats of the study: An analysis done earlier found most TCR beta V segments productive about 87% or about 30% of the time. The study labeled fewer than 200 TCR beta chains cytomegalovirus-associated. Researchers reported from a later analysis that most CMV-associated TCR beta chains appeared HLA-restricted. Per published reports, the classifier diagnosed cytomegalovirus status with high specificity and sensitivity.

A multiplex PCR was run with 60 Vbeta primers and 13 Jbeta primers. Profiling relied on immunoSEQ multiplex PCR, and the TCRdb table lists in-frame clones only, not all of them. The profile shows hundreds of thousands of clones, approximately 80% of them singletons. The CDR3 is 12 amino acids. With V trimmed by 8 bases and J by 3 bases, 5 bases remained unmatched. CDR1 and CDR2 from the germline V gene are SQVTM and ANQGSEA. The gene calls are TRBV29-1 and TRBJ1-1, with TRBD1 matching 8 bases. The TCR sequence derives from a girl aged 2-10 years in good health and CMV-seronegative. The sample consisted of PBMCs. The CDR3 DNA is TGCAGCATTCTGACAGGGGACACTGAAGCTTTCTTT. Amino acids: CSILTGDTEAFF.